This TCR beta chain was documented in a study of technical replicates of blood from a few donors. Assay: immunoSEQ multiplex PCR; the TCRdb copy retains only in-frame clones and omits some. This sample has approximately 79,000 clones, with more than 85% found just once. The germline V and J ends were trimmed by 0 bases and 1 base, with 7 bases remaining between them. The CDR3 is 15 residues long. The germline V gene has CDR1 WNHNN and CDR2 SYGVQD (reference sequence). The sequencing sample was made of T cells isolated from PBMCs. This sequence originates from a human donor in good health. The V and J genes are TRBV10-1 and TRBJ1-3; D is undetermined. CDR3 coding DNA: TGCGCCAGCAGTGAGTCTGAGATGTCTGGAAACACCATATATTTT. Residues: CASSESEMSGNTIYF.